Presented here are 6 T cell receptor beta chains from one specimen sequenced in a study of blood T cell repertoires in COVID-19. Sequenced by immunoSEQ multiplex PCR; TCRdb stores in-frame clones only, minus some. The table has roughly 250,000 clones, 65% to 85% seen once. The sample taken for sequencing was peripheral blood. The receptors derive from a woman between 40 and 55 years old who had recovered from COVID-19.

The genes are TRBV11-2 and TRBJ2-2, with 11 nucleotides matching TRBD2. Germline CDR1 is SGHAT and CDR2 is FQNNGV. The CDR3 runs 18 residues. J gave up 5 bases and V 4 bases, and 12 bases lay outside the gene matches. CDR3 in DNA: TGTGCCAGCAGCTACAGGCGGTTAGCGGGGGGGTGGACCGGGGAGCTGTTTTTT. Protein: CASSYRRLAGGWTGELFF.

This clone has a single count. The chain has TRBV11-2 and TRBJ2-3; maybe TRBD1 (6 bases). The length of the CDR3 is 16 residues. The V end was cut by 1 base, the J end by 2 bases, with 13 bases between. Germline values: CDR1 SGHAT, CDR2 FQNNGV. The CDR3 region has the DNA TGTGCCAGCAGCTTAGCGGGACATTCCCTCACAGATACGCAGTATTTT. It specifies CASSLAGHSLTDTQYF.

This chain joins TRBV6-5 and TRBJ2-1; D is uncertain. Germline V gene sequence: CDR1 MNHEY, CDR2 SVGAGI. The CDR3 is 14 amino acids. The V and J ends lost 4 bases and 10 bases respectively, with 17 bases between them. CDR3 bases: TGTGCCAGCAGTTCCGAGTATACGTATCGAGAGCAGTTCTTC. Amino acids: CASSSEYTYREQFF.

V usage is TRBV30 and J usage is TRBJ2-7, with 16 bases fitting TRBD2. Trimming took 5 bases from V and 4 from J; bases not matched to a gene: 5. CDR3 length: 15 amino acids. CDR1 is GTSNPN and CDR2 is SVGIG in the germline V gene (reference sequence). This CDR3 is CAWDGTSGGVYEQYF. The CDR3 DNA reads TGTGCCTGGGACGGGACTAGCGGGGGGGTTTACGAGCAGTACTTC.

The V and J genes are TRBV2 and TRBJ2-5; possible D gene TRBD2, 5 bases. Germline V CDR1 and CDR2: SNHLY, FYNNEI. V was shortened by 1 base and J by 0 bases, with 12 bases between the two germline ends. This CDR3 contains 16 residues. The CDR3 region has the DNA TGTGCCAGCAGTGAAGTCCCTCGGGGTCACCAAGAGACCCAGTACTTC. This sequence encodes CASSEVPRGHQETQYF.

The V call is TRBV20-1, the J call TRBJ2-3; D is unclear. The germline V and J ends were trimmed by 1 base and 7 bases, with 6 bases remaining between them. This CDR3 is built from 11 residues. Germline loops: CDR1 DFQATT, CDR2 SNEGSKA (reference sequence). The CDR3 loop is CSARGQNTQYF. The DNA of the CDR3 is TGCAGTGCTAGAGGGCAAAATACGCAGTATTTT.